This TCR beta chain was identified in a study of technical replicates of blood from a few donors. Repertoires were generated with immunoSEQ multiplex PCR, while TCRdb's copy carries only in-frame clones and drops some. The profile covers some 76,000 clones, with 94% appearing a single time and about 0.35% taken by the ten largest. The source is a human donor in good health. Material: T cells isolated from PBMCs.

CDR3 coding DNA: TGCGCCAGCAGCCTAGGAGCTAGCAGCAACAATGAGCAGTTCTTC. Its protein is CASSLGASSNNEQFF. The chain has TRBV4-1 and TRBJ2-1, with D maybe TRBD2 (5 bases). The V end lost 4 bases, the J end lost 5 bases, and 15 bases lay between the germline ends. The CDR3 runs 15 residues. Germline V gene lookup returns CDR1 MGHRA and CDR2 YSYEKL.